This T cell receptor (beta chain) was observed in a study of CD8+CD57+ T cells in acquired aplastic anemia. Study context: Across the sorted CD4+ and CD8+ cells, DNA amounts averaged approximately 3.1 ug. Regarding the study as a whole: Patients were compared with controls for CD8+ Simpson's diversity, and no significant difference emerged. A set of 25 to 30 CD8+ CDR3 sequences was shared between patients and controls, and these sequences appeared highly expressed in patients.

With 0 bases removed from V and 3 bases from J, the gap between germline ends came to 11 bases. The CDR3 length is 14 residues. Germline V gene data show CDR1 as DFQATT and CDR2 as SNEGSKA (reference sequence). Researchers used genomic DNA as the template to profile TCR beta VDJ and CDR3. One entry per CDR3 protein results from TCRdb running MiXCR on the reads. The sample records about 190,000 distinct CDR3 sequences, around 65% being singletons. Remarks on this clonotype: The antigen is undetermined.

This receptor was identified in a human donor with severe aplastic anemia or a healthy control (not recorded which). This chain connects TRBV20-1 to TRBJ2-5, with D perhaps matching TRBD2 (6 bases). The sequencing input was sorted CD4+, CD8+, or CD8+CD57+ T cells (not recorded which) from PBMCs. CDR3 protein: CSAREGTVKETQYF. Written as DNA, the CDR3 is TGCAGTGCTAGAGAGGGGACTGTGAAAGAGACCCAGTACTTC.